These T cell receptor beta chains were read from a single sample in a study of identical twins. Each CDR3 protein is one row after TCRdb ran MiXCR on the 5' RACE reads. The data contain under 900,000 distinct CDR3 sequences, roughly an eighth of them seen just once; the ten biggest clones take up roughly 1.5%. These data were likewise used in another study, on yellow fever vaccine responses in identical twins.

Sequencing was performed on PBMCs. These receptors were collected from a woman aged 18-35 years in good health. Both conserved end residues are part of each CDR3. A D gene is named only where the DNA matches it firmly. Clone size appears in some rows only: once, few, many, or a class for an expanded clone.

CDR3 protein: CASSYEPPRDTQYF
CDR3 DNA: TGTGCCAGCAGCTACGAACCCCCCAGAGATACGCAGTATTTT
CDR3 length: 14
J gene: TRBJ2-3
D gene: -
V gene: TRBV7-9
clone size: few

CDR3 protein: CASSPQIRGTGELFF
CDR3 DNA: TGTGCCAGCAGCCCACAAATAAGGGGCACCGGGGAGCTGTTTTTT
CDR3 length: 15
J gene: TRBJ2-2
D gene: -
V gene: TRBV7-3
clone size: -

CDR3 protein: CASSSEGGGQETQYF
CDR3 DNA: TGCGCCAGCAGCTCGGAGGGGGGAGGACAAGAGACCCAGTACTTC
CDR3 length: 15
J gene: TRBJ2-5
D gene: -
V gene: TRBV5-1
clone size: -

CDR3 protein: CASSKDRGIMNTEAFF
CDR3 DNA: TGCGCCAGCAGCAAAGACAGGGGGATCATGAACACTGAAGCTTTCTTT
CDR3 length: 16
J gene: TRBJ1-1
D gene: TRBD1
V gene: TRBV5-1
clone size: -

CDR3 protein: CASRGMNTEAFF
CDR3 DNA: TGTGCCTCGAGGGGGATGAACACTGAAGCTTTCTTT
CDR3 length: 12
J gene: TRBJ1-1
D gene: -
V gene: TRBV24-1
clone size: many

CDR3 protein: CASSLVGTGVNEQFF
CDR3 DNA: TGTGCCAGCAGCTTAGTCGGGACAGGGGTGAATGAGCAGTTCTTC
CDR3 length: 15
J gene: TRBJ2-1
D gene: TRBD1
V gene: TRBV7-8
clone size: many

CDR3 protein: CASSALTSGGLQAYNEQFF
CDR3 DNA: TGTGCCAGCAGTGCCCTGACTAGCGGGGGGCTCCAGGCCTACAATGAGCAGTTCTTC
CDR3 length: 19
J gene: TRBJ2-1
D gene: TRBD2
V gene: TRBV28
clone size: many

CDR3 protein: CASSPHDTYNEQFF
CDR3 DNA: TGTGCCAGCAGCCCCCACGACACCTACAATGAGCAGTTCTTC
CDR3 length: 14
J gene: TRBJ2-1
D gene: -
V gene: TRBV9
clone size: -

CDR3 protein: CASILTGFGANVLTF
CDR3 DNA: TGTGCCAGCATTCTAACAGGGTTTGGGGCCAACGTCCTGACTTTC
CDR3 length: 15
J gene: TRBJ2-6
D gene: -
V gene: TRBV12-3/TRBV12-4
clone size: many

CDR3 protein: CSVEAPQQFF
CDR3 DNA: TGCAGCGTTGAAGCCCCGCAGCAGTTCTTC
CDR3 length: 10
J gene: TRBJ2-1
D gene: -
V gene: TRBV29-1
clone size: few

CDR3 protein: CASSLIGQGDTEAFF
CDR3 DNA: TGTGCCAGCAGCTTGATTGGACAGGGAGACACTGAAGCTTTCTTT
CDR3 length: 15
J gene: TRBJ1-1
D gene: TRBD1
V gene: TRBV7-9
clone size: few

CDR3 protein: CAIRSRSHTEAFF
CDR3 DNA: TGTGCCATCAGGAGTAGATCACACACTGAAGCTTTCTTT
CDR3 length: 13
J gene: TRBJ1-1
D gene: -
V gene: TRBV10-3
clone size: many

CDR3 protein: CSARDDSYGYTF
CDR3 DNA: TGCAGTGCTAGAGATGACAGCTATGGCTACACCTTC
CDR3 length: 12
J gene: TRBJ1-2
D gene: -
V gene: TRBV20-1
clone size: -

CDR3 protein: CASVSVPGLKSEAFF
CDR3 DNA: TGCGCCAGCGTTTCAGTGCCGGGACTCAAGTCTGAAGCTTTCTTT
CDR3 length: 15
J gene: TRBJ1-1
D gene: -
V gene: TRBV5-1
clone size: many

CDR3 protein: CASSLAVGGQGQETQYF
CDR3 DNA: TGCGCCAGCAGCTTGGCCGTCGGGGGACAGGGACAAGAGACCCAGTACTTC
CDR3 length: 17
J gene: TRBJ2-5
D gene: TRBD1
V gene: TRBV5-1
clone size: -

CDR3 protein: CATSDTIAGNTDTQYF
CDR3 DNA: TGTGCCACCAGTGACACCATAGCGGGAAACACAGATACGCAGTATTTT
CDR3 length: 16
J gene: TRBJ2-3
D gene: TRBD2
V gene: TRBV24-1
clone size: few

CDR3 protein: CASSQRTGGVQYF
CDR3 DNA: TGTGCCAGCAGCCAACGGACGGGAGGAGTTCAGTACTTC
CDR3 length: 13
J gene: TRBJ2-4
D gene: TRBD2
V gene: TRBV14
clone size: -

CDR3 protein: CASSLGTDLTNTEAFF
CDR3 DNA: TGTGCCAGCAGCCTCGGGACGGACCTCACCAACACTGAAGCTTTCTTT
CDR3 length: 16
J gene: TRBJ1-1
D gene: -
V gene: TRBV13
clone size: -

CDR3 protein: CASSPPGSGTLLTDTQYF
CDR3 DNA: TGTGCCAGCAGTCCCCCCGGGAGCGGGACCCTTCTCACAGATACGCAGTATTTT
CDR3 length: 18
J gene: TRBJ2-3
D gene: TRBD2
V gene: TRBV12-3/TRBV12-4
clone size: few

CDR3 protein: CASSQVSSEVEQFF
CDR3 DNA: TGTGCCAGCAGCCAAGTTTCTAGCGAGGTTGAGCAGTTCTTC
CDR3 length: 14
J gene: TRBJ2-1
D gene: -
V gene: TRBV4-2
clone size: -

CDR3 protein: CASSQEERGNSPLHF
CDR3 DNA: TGTGCCAGCAGCCAAGAGGAAAGAGGAAATTCACCCCTCCACTTT
CDR3 length: 15
J gene: TRBJ1-6
D gene: -
V gene: TRBV3-1
clone size: -

CDR3 protein: CASSWMASVPGELFF
CDR3 DNA: TGTGCCAGCAGTTGGATGGCTAGCGTTCCCGGGGAGCTGTTTTTT
CDR3 length: 15
J gene: TRBJ2-2
D gene: -
V gene: TRBV27
clone size: -

CDR3 protein: CASSQVAGLAGGGATDTQYF
CDR3 DNA: TGTGCCAGCAGCCAAGTCGCGGGACTAGCGGGAGGAGGAGCCACAGATACGCAGTATTTT
CDR3 length: 20
J gene: TRBJ2-3
D gene: TRBD2
V gene: TRBV4-2
clone size: few

CDR3 protein: CASSRLAGGLSNEQFF
CDR3 DNA: TGTGCCAGCAGCCGACTAGCGGGAGGGCTGAGTAATGAGCAGTTCTTC
CDR3 length: 16
J gene: TRBJ2-1
D gene: TRBD2
V gene: TRBV7-9
clone size: few

CDR3 protein: CASSRDRDGSPLHF
CDR3 DNA: TGTGCCAGCAGCCGGGACAGGGACGGTTCACCCCTCCACTTT
CDR3 length: 14
J gene: TRBJ1-6
D gene: TRBD1
V gene: TRBV7-3
clone size: many

CDR3 protein: CASSLRAPTDTQYF
CDR3 DNA: TGTGCCAGCAGTTTACGGGCCCCCACAGATACGCAGTATTTT
CDR3 length: 14
J gene: TRBJ2-3
D gene: -
V gene: TRBV12-3/TRBV12-4
clone size: -

CDR3 protein: CASSLYPDTQYF
CDR3 DNA: TGTGCCAGCAGCTTGTATCCAGATACGCAGTATTTT
CDR3 length: 12
J gene: TRBJ2-3
D gene: -
V gene: TRBV5-6
clone size: -

CDR3 protein: CASSLGETGEQFF
CDR3 DNA: TGTGCCAGCAGCTTAGGGGAGACCGGTGAGCAGTTCTTC
CDR3 length: 13
J gene: TRBJ2-1
D gene: -
V gene: TRBV7-3
clone size: -

CDR3 protein: CSARDQRGSTDTQYF
CDR3 DNA: TGCAGTGCTAGAGATCAAAGGGGTAGCACAGATACGCAGTATTTT
CDR3 length: 15
J gene: TRBJ2-3
D gene: -
V gene: TRBV20-1
clone size: few

CDR3 protein: CATQIRGNTGELFF
CDR3 DNA: TGTGCCACCCAGATCAGGGGCAACACCGGGGAGCTGTTTTTT
CDR3 length: 14
J gene: TRBJ2-2
D gene: -
V gene: TRBV5-4
clone size: -

CDR3 protein: CASSLFSGTVGGYTF
CDR3 DNA: TGTGCCAGCAGTTTATTCTCCGGGACAGTCGGCGGCTACACCTTC
CDR3 length: 15
J gene: TRBJ1-2
D gene: TRBD1
V gene: TRBV12-3/TRBV12-4
clone size: -

CDR3 protein: CASSIPGELADTQYF
CDR3 DNA: TGTGCCAGTAGTATCCCGGGAGAGCTTGCAGATACGCAGTATTTT
CDR3 length: 15
J gene: TRBJ2-3
D gene: -
V gene: TRBV19
clone size: -

CDR3 protein: CASSPRGQNEQFF
CDR3 DNA: TGTGCCAGCAGCCCGAGGGGGCAAAATGAGCAGTTCTTC
CDR3 length: 13
J gene: TRBJ2-1
D gene: TRBD1
V gene: TRBV11-2
clone size: -

CDR3 protein: CSAITPNTGELFF
CDR3 DNA: TGCAGTGCTATAACACCTAACACCGGGGAGCTGTTTTTT
CDR3 length: 13
J gene: TRBJ2-2
D gene: -
V gene: TRBV20-1
clone size: many

CDR3 protein: CASSFDGQGDTGELFF
CDR3 DNA: TGTGCCAGCAGCTTCGATGGACAGGGGGACACCGGGGAGCTGTTTTTT
CDR3 length: 16
J gene: TRBJ2-2
D gene: TRBD1
V gene: TRBV11-3
clone size: -

CDR3 protein: CAISGGGSGNSPLHF
CDR3 DNA: TGTGCCATCAGTGGAGGGGGGTCAGGGAATTCACCCCTCCACTTT
CDR3 length: 15
J gene: TRBJ1-6
D gene: -
V gene: TRBV10-3
clone size: many

CDR3 protein: CASSFRRDIQYF
CDR3 DNA: TGTGCCAGCAGTTTTCGGAGGGACATTCAGTACTTC
CDR3 length: 12
J gene: TRBJ2-4
D gene: -
V gene: TRBV12-3/TRBV12-4
clone size: few

CDR3 protein: CASSLSGVSKLEQFF
CDR3 DNA: TGTGCCAGCAGCTTATCGGGAGTATCGAAACTCGAGCAGTTCTTC
CDR3 length: 15
J gene: TRBJ2-1
D gene: -
V gene: TRBV7-9
clone size: many

CDR3 protein: CASSGLRGGIEAFF
CDR3 DNA: TGTGCCAGCAGTGGGTTAAGGGGGGGTATTGAAGCTTTCTTT
CDR3 length: 14
J gene: TRBJ1-1
D gene: -
V gene: TRBV25-1
clone size: -

CDR3 protein: CASSPKKGPDLNEQFF
CDR3 DNA: TGTGCCAGCAGCCCGAAGAAGGGACCGGACCTTAATGAGCAGTTCTTC
CDR3 length: 16
J gene: TRBJ2-1
D gene: -
V gene: TRBV7-9
clone size: few

CDR3 protein: CASKSAQGRQLTEAFF
CDR3 DNA: TGCGCCAGCAAATCGGCACAGGGGAGGCAGCTCACTGAAGCTTTCTTT
CDR3 length: 16
J gene: TRBJ1-1
D gene: TRBD1
V gene: TRBV10-2
clone size: few

CDR3 protein: CASSMGGGAGNEQFF
CDR3 DNA: TGTGCCAGTAGTATGGGGGGAGGGGCAGGGAATGAGCAGTTCTTC
CDR3 length: 15
J gene: TRBJ2-1
D gene: TRBD2
V gene: TRBV19
clone size: -

CDR3 protein: CASSDGTGGTEAFF
CDR3 DNA: TGCGCCAGCAGCGACGGGACAGGGGGCACTGAAGCTTTCTTT
CDR3 length: 14
J gene: TRBJ1-1
D gene: TRBD1
V gene: TRBV5-1
clone size: -

CDR3 protein: CASRTTASSYGYTF
CDR3 DNA: TGTGCCAGCAGGACGACAGCCTCGTCCTATGGCTACACCTTC
CDR3 length: 14
J gene: TRBJ1-2
D gene: -
V gene: TRBV7-9
clone size: few

CDR3 protein: CASSRATSGGLNNEQFF
CDR3 DNA: TGTGCCAGCAGCCGAGCTACTAGCGGGGGGTTAAACAATGAGCAGTTCTTC
CDR3 length: 17
J gene: TRBJ2-1
D gene: TRBD2
V gene: TRBV4-2
clone size: -

CDR3 protein: CSARSGGEPQHF
CDR3 DNA: TGCAGTGCTAGGTCAGGAGGTGAGCCCCAGCATTTT
CDR3 length: 12
J gene: TRBJ1-5
D gene: -
V gene: TRBV20-1
clone size: few

CDR3 protein: CASRVGGSLNEQFF
CDR3 DNA: TGTGCCAGCAGGGTTGGGGGGAGCTTGAATGAGCAGTTCTTC
CDR3 length: 14
J gene: TRBJ2-1
D gene: -
V gene: TRBV12-3/TRBV12-4
clone size: -

CDR3 protein: CASKPGQGVGNTEAFF
CDR3 DNA: TGTGCCAGCAAACCGGGACAGGGAGTAGGAAACACTGAAGCTTTCTTT
CDR3 length: 16
J gene: TRBJ1-1
D gene: TRBD1
V gene: TRBV5-5
clone size: few

CDR3 protein: CASSYTGTPVF
CDR3 DNA: TGTGCCAGCAGCTACACAGGGACCCCGGTCTTC
CDR3 length: 11
J gene: TRBJ2-1
D gene: -
V gene: TRBV7-9
clone size: few